Listed below are T cell receptor beta chains from one sample, sequenced in a study of T cells after yellow fever vaccination. TCRdb recomputed calls from the 5' RACE reads with MiXCR, one row per CDR3 protein. Here the sample spans approximately 580,000 distinct CDR3 sequences, approximately 16% being singletons. Sequencing was performed on PBMCs, taken 5 days after the first yellow fever vaccination. Source of these receptors: a man younger than 35 who received the YFV17D yellow fever vaccine. CDR3s include the opening cysteine and the closing phenylalanine or tryptophan. A D gene is named only where the DNA matches it firmly. Clone size is stated in some rows and not others, as once, few, many or a class when expanded.

j_call,v_call,d_call,clone_size,cdr3_aa,cdr3_nt
TRBJ2-3,TRBV12-3/TRBV12-4,NA,NA,CASTHGVSTDTQYF,TGTGCCAGCACCCACGGGGTTAGCACAGATACGCAGTATTTT
TRBJ2-2,TRBV6-1,TRBD2,few,CASKPLAGGSDTGELFF,TGTGCCAGCAAACCACTAGCGGGGGGGTCGGACACCGGGGAGCTGTTTTTT
TRBJ1-6,TRBV3-1,NA,few,CASSLIRDIVSPLHF,TGTGCCAGCAGCTTGATACGGGACATAGTTTCACCCCTCCACTTT
TRBJ1-1,TRBV5-4,NA,few,CASSFAPSGPRGNTEAFF,TGTGCCAGCAGCTTTGCCCCATCCGGGCCCCGGGGGAACACTGAAGCTTTCTTT
TRBJ2-2,TRBV5-6,NA,NA,CASSLTGVIRAGELFF,TGTGCCAGCAGCTTGACAGGAGTTATACGGGCCGGGGAGCTGTTTTTT
TRBJ2-7,TRBV11-2,TRBD1,few,CASRRRVTGTGGGYEQYF,TGTGCCAGCAGACGCAGGGTTACCGGGACAGGGGGGGGCTACGAGCAGTACTTC
TRBJ2-7,TRBV7-8,NA,few,CASSLDWDLSYEQYF,TGTGCCAGCAGCTTAGACTGGGACCTTAGCTACGAGCAGTACTTC
TRBJ2-7,TRBV27,NA,many,CASSFRGQYEQYF,TGTGCCAGCAGTTTCCGGGGCCAATACGAGCAGTACTTC
TRBJ2-7,TRBV7-3,NA,NA,CASSLGDGGYEQYF,TGTGCCAGCAGCTTGGGGGACGGAGGCTACGAGCAGTACTTC
TRBJ1-4,TRBV7-6,NA,NA,CASSLTQKGLGEKLFF,TGTGCCAGCAGCTTAACCCAGAAGGGACTGGGCGAAAAACTGTTTTTT
TRBJ2-5,TRBV11-2,TRBD1,NA,CASRATGQTSETQYF,TGTGCCAGCAGAGCGACGGGACAGACTTCAGAGACCCAGTACTTC
TRBJ2-2,TRBV20-1,NA,few,CSARELGVTGELFF,TGCAGTGCTAGAGAGTTGGGTGTAACCGGGGAGCTGTTTTTT
TRBJ1-6,TRBV5-1,TRBD1,NA,CASSITGDNAPLHF,TGCGCCAGCAGCATAACAGGGGATAACGCACCCCTCCACTTT
TRBJ2-2,TRBV7-6,TRBD1,NA,CASSLGQGELTGELFF,TGTGCCAGCAGCTTAGGTCAGGGGGAACTCACCGGGGAGCTGTTTTTT
TRBJ1-5,TRBV18,NA,few,CASSPPPPQPQHF,TGTGCCAGCTCACCACCGCCCCCGCAGCCCCAGCATTTT
TRBJ2-3,TRBV7-2,NA,NA,CASSRTSRGGDTQYF,TGTGCCAGCAGCCGCACTAGCAGGGGAGGGGATACGCAGTATTTT
TRBJ1-1,TRBV3-1,NA,few,CASSQGERTEAFF,TGTGCCAGCAGCCAAGGGGAGCGCACTGAAGCTTTCTTT
TRBJ2-3,TRBV9,NA,few,CASSAQHDGRTDTQYF,TGTGCCAGCAGCGCCCAACATGACGGCCGAACAGATACGCAGTATTTT
TRBJ2-1,TRBV7-9,TRBD1,NA,CASSLGDRAHNEQFF,TGTGCCAGCAGCTTAGGGGACAGGGCCCACAATGAGCAGTTCTTC
TRBJ1-6,TRBV4-1,NA,NA,CASSQQVRTLHF,TGCGCCAGCAGCCAGCAGGTGCGAACCCTCCACTTT
TRBJ2-2,TRBV6-1,TRBD2,NA,CASSWSGGTNTGELFF,TGTGCCAGCAGCTGGAGCGGGGGGACGAACACCGGGGAGCTGTTTTTT
TRBJ1-2,TRBV5-6,NA,NA,CASSLSPDTSSIYGYTF,TGTGCCAGCAGCTTGTCCCCGGACACCTCCTCAATCTATGGCTACACCTTC
TRBJ2-1,TRBV5-1,TRBD2,few,CASSSGLAAPYNEQFF,TGCGCCAGCAGCTCGGGACTAGCGGCCCCCTACAATGAGCAGTTCTTC
TRBJ1-1,TRBV7-3,NA,few,CASSLSPVNTEAFF,TGTGCCAGCAGCTTATCTCCCGTCAACACTGAAGCTTTCTTT
TRBJ2-2,TRBV29-1,NA,few,CSAEQDGELFF,TGCAGCGCTGAGCAAGACGGGGAGCTGTTTTTT
TRBJ2-5,TRBV20-1,NA,many,CSARDAGVQETQYF,TGCAGTGCTAGAGATGCAGGGGTCCAAGAGACCCAGTACTTC
TRBJ2-1,TRBV7-3,NA,NA,CASSFWGSSYNEQFF,TGTGCCAGCAGCTTTTGGGGAAGCTCCTACAATGAGCAGTTCTTC
TRBJ2-5,TRBV2,NA,many,CASTRQTQETQYF,TGTGCCAGCACCAGACAGACCCAAGAGACCCAGTACTTC
TRBJ2-6,TRBV20-1,NA,few,CSARSDRPFSGANVLTF,TGCAGTGCTAGGTCTGACAGGCCCTTCTCTGGGGCCAACGTCCTGACTTTC
TRBJ1-1,TRBV6-5,NA,NA,CASSYFGDVAFF,TGTGCCAGCAGTTACTTCGGAGATGTAGCTTTCTTT
TRBJ1-5,TRBV27,TRBD1,few,CASRSERQGAGDSNQPQHF,TGTGCCAGCAGGTCTGAGAGACAGGGGGCAGGGGATAGCAATCAGCCCCAGCATTTT
TRBJ2-1,TRBV24-1,NA,few,CATSDSLRGNEQFF,TGTGCCACCAGTGATTCTCTCAGGGGCAATGAGCAGTTCTTC
TRBJ2-7,TRBV5-4,TRBD1,once,CASSFGTGQLEQYF,TGTGCCAGCAGCTTCGGGACAGGGCAACTGGAGCAGTACTTC
TRBJ2-3,TRBV5-1,NA,few,CASSLSGGRGDTQYF,TGCGCCAGCAGCTTGTCCGGGGGGCGCGGAGATACGCAGTATTTT
TRBJ2-1,TRBV4-3,TRBD2,few,CASSQDRAGVLYNEQFF,TGCGCCAGCAGCCAAGATAGGGCGGGGGTCCTTTACAATGAGCAGTTCTTC
TRBJ1-6,TRBV6-2/TRBV6-3,NA,NA,CASSFREHSPLHF,TGTGCCAGCAGTTTCAGGGAACATTCACCCCTCCACTTT
TRBJ2-3,TRBV9,NA,few,CASSVDPGADTQYF,TGTGCCAGCAGCGTAGACCCGGGGGCTGATACGCAGTATTTT
TRBJ2-1,TRBV11-2,NA,NA,CASSPLMDPGPREQFF,TGTGCCAGCAGCCCCCTTATGGATCCGGGGCCGAGGGAGCAGTTCTTC
TRBJ2-7,TRBV20-1,NA,NA,CSARVPGTPVPEQYF,TGCAGTGCTAGAGTTCCGGGGACTCCCGTCCCCGAGCAGTACTTC
TRBJ1-4,TRBV11-2,NA,NA,CASSLRDRLTTNEKLFF,TGTGCCAGCAGCCTCCGGGACCGCCTAACAACTAATGAAAAACTGTTTTTT
TRBJ1-4,TRBV12-3/TRBV12-4,NA,few,CASSLGGEEEKLFF,TGTGCCAGCAGTTTGGGGGGGGAAGAGGAAAAACTGTTTTTT
TRBJ1-2,TRBV6-1,NA,NA,CASSPFAAIDYGYTF,TGTGCCAGCAGCCCCTTTGCGGCTATAGACTATGGCTACACCTTC
TRBJ1-5,TRBV10-3,NA,few,CAISEHPTGRDQPQHF,TGTGCCATCAGTGAGCACCCGACCGGGCGGGATCAGCCCCAGCATTTT
TRBJ2-3,TRBV4-3,NA,NA,CASSQELTSVDTQYF,TGCGCCAGCAGCCAAGAGCTGACCAGCGTGGATACGCAGTATTTT
TRBJ2-3,TRBV4-1,NA,NA,CASSQARGGFTDTQYF,TGCGCCAGCAGCCAAGCGAGGGGCGGCTTCACAGATACGCAGTATTTT
TRBJ2-3,TRBV5-1,NA,few,CASSFNRAQIPDTQYF,TGCGCCAGCAGCTTTAACAGGGCTCAGATTCCGGATACGCAGTATTTT
TRBJ1-5,TRBV15,TRBD1,few,CATSRPGTGAFYSNQPQHF,TGTGCCACCAGCAGACCCGGGACAGGGGCATTCTATAGCAATCAGCCCCAGCATTTT
TRBJ1-3,TRBV12-3/TRBV12-4,NA,NA,CASSPSVYGNTIYF,TGTGCCAGCAGCCCGTCAGTTTATGGAAACACCATATATTTT
TRBJ1-6,TRBV6-5,NA,few,CASSYMSGGRIRSPLHF,TGTGCCAGCAGTTACATGTCCGGCGGAAGGATTAGGTCACCCCTCCACTTT
TRBJ1-4,TRBV5-1,TRBD1,few,CASSLWGQGEKLFF,TGCGCCAGCAGCTTGTGGGGACAGGGGGAAAAACTGTTTTTT
TRBJ2-1,TRBV2,NA,NA,CASSRKDYEQFF,TGTGCCAGCTCGCGGAAGGACTACGAGCAGTTCTTC
TRBJ2-7,TRBV4-1,NA,NA,CASSQVLGADAFYEQYF,TGCGCCAGCAGCCAAGTGTTGGGGGCCGATGCCTTCTACGAGCAGTACTTC
TRBJ2-5,TRBV5-1,NA,NA,CASSLFTDQETQYF,TGCGCCAGCAGCTTATTTACGGATCAAGAGACCCAGTACTTC
TRBJ2-5,TRBV5-6,NA,few,CASSLWTVAETQYF,TGTGCCAGCAGTTTGTGGACAGTTGCTGAGACCCAGTACTTC
TRBJ2-7,TRBV10-3,NA,NA,CAIKSPGSYEQYF,TGTGCCATCAAGTCCCCAGGTTCCTACGAGCAGTACTTC
TRBJ2-3,TRBV11-2,NA,NA,CASLRADTQYF,TGTGCTAGCCTAAGGGCAGATACGCAGTATTTT
TRBJ1-6,TRBV6-5,TRBD1,NA,CASSYFDRDSPLHF,TGTGCCAGCAGTTACTTCGACAGGGATTCACCCCTCCACTTT